The 19 T cell receptor beta chains below were found in one sample sequenced in a study of metastatic and nonmetastatic thyroid tumors (TCRdb year 2020). None of the patients had been given any treatment before thyroid surgery. Libraries were built with PCR. Sequencing used an Illumina HiSeq 4000. The public reads were quality trimmed at Q25 with fastp and then assembled into clones with MiXCR by TCRdb, keeping productive beta chains. The sample table contains around 30,000 clones; only one count was recorded for roughly a tenth of them. 15% to 20% of the sample goes to the ten largest clones. The specimen was blood. The origin of the receptors is a female donor with papillary thyroid cancer or a benign thyroid nodule (not recorded which). Some clones in this sample may be carry-over from other donors' samples.

This clone was found many times. This chain links TRBV11-2 with TRBJ2-7; 7 bases align to TRBD2. The V segment lost 5 bases and the J segment 5 bases; nucleotides outside the gene matches: 3. The germline V gene encodes CDR1 SGHAT and CDR2 FQNNGV. This CDR3 region has 12 residues. CDR3 residues: CASSTGGNEQYF. The CDR3 DNA follows: TGTGCCAGCAGCACGGGGGGTAACGAGCAGTACTTC. Based on the CDR3 plus reference TRBV11-2 and TRBJ2-7, the full variable domain is EAGVAQSPRYKIIEKRQSVAFWCNPISGHATLYWYQQILGQGPKLLIQFQNNGVVDDSQLPKDRFSAERLKGVDSTLKIQPAKLEDSAVYLCASSTGGNEQYFGPGTRLTVT.

This clone is labeled as medium-sized. This chain joins TRBV12-3 or TRBV12-4 and TRBJ1-2; D gene ambiguous. The V and J ends lost 6 bases and 8 bases respectively, with 10 bases between them. This CDR3 has 11 amino acids. In nucleotides, the CDR3 is TGTGCCAGCAGCCGTAGTAAAGGCTACACCTTC. Residues: CASSRSKGYTF.

In this sample, this clone turned up many times. This sequence joins TRBV2 and TRBJ2-3; tentative D call: TRBD1 (6 bases). V was shortened by 7 bases and J by 2 bases, with 13 bases between the two germline ends. Germline CDR1 reads SNHLY; CDR2 reads FYNNEI. CDR3 length: 14 amino acids. CDR3 sequence reads: CASKDSKTTDTQYF. The CDR3, as DNA: TGTGCCAGCAAGGACAGTAAGACCACAGATACGCAGTATTTT. The full variable domain, rest sourced from reference TRBV2 and TRBJ2-3, is EPEVTQTPSHQVTQMGQEVILRCVPISNHLYFYWYRQILGQKVEFLVSFYNNEISEKSEIFDDQFSVERPDGSNFTLKIRSTKLEDSAMYFCASKDSKTTDTQYFGPGTRLTVL.

This clone was seen at least ten times. The chain has TRBV15 and TRBJ1-2; TRBD1 agrees at 7 bases. The CDR3 consists of 13 residues. J lost 2 bases, V lost 6 bases, and 3 bases had no gene match. The V gene's germline CDR1 is LNHNV and CDR2 YYDKDF (reference sequence). This CDR3 reads CATSLDRNYGYTF. The DNA of the CDR3 is TGTGCCACCAGTCTGGACAGGAACTATGGCTACACCTTC.

Many counts were recorded for this clone. The J gene is TRBJ2-7, the V gene TRBV7-3; D ambiguous. The CDR3 covers 14 residues. V was cut by 4 bases and J by 6 bases, with 16 bases left in between. The germline gives CDR1 SGHTA, CDR2 FQGTGA. The CDR3 DNA follows: TGTGCCAGCAGCTCAACCCCCGTTTCCGGCGAGCAGTACTTC. This sequence encodes CASSSTPVSGEQYF.

This clone was observed a few times. A junction end diverges from the germline sequence, so it may reflect a read error. J is TRBJ2-6 and V is TRBV30; D not resolved. This CDR3 region has 12 residues. Germline V lookup: CDR1 GTSNPN, CDR2 SVGIG (reference sequence). CDR3 loop: CAWNSWANVLTF. The CDR3 DNA follows: TGTGCCTGGAACTCTTGGGCCAACGTCCTTACTTTC.

At least ten counts were recorded for this clone. Here the CDR3 reads CASSGRGMDGYTF. CDR3 nucleotides: TGTGCCAGCAGTGGCAGGGGGATGGATGGCTACACCTTC. The chain has TRBV27 and TRBJ1-2; TRBD1 matches 7 bases. Unmatched junction bases numbered 6, after V lost 5 bases and J lost 6 bases. The CDR3 is 13 residues long. The germline V gene has CDR1 MNHEY and CDR2 SMNVEV (reference sequence).

This clone has more than one count but fewer than ten. This chain links TRBV5-1 with TRBJ1-2; D gene ambiguous. Between the trimmed V and J ends, which lost 4 bases and 3 bases, there was a span of 13 bases. CDR1 and CDR2 (germline): SGHRS, YFSETQ. The CDR3 has 14 amino acids. Written as DNA, the CDR3 is TGCGCCAGCAGCCTTCGACAAGGGCACTATGGCTACACCTTC. Translation gives CASSLRQGHYGYTF.

The table lists this clone with many counts. The chain uses TRBV19 and TRBJ2-2; TRBD2 matches at 8 bases. Trimming removed 2 bases from V and 1 base from J; junction bases left unmatched: 3. The CDR3 loop spans 16 amino acids. The germline V gene has CDR1 LNHDA and CDR2 SQIVND (reference sequence). The CDR3 DNA is TGTGCCAGTAGTATACGGGAGGGGAGGAACACCGGGGAGCTGTTTTTT. Translated: CASSIREGRNTGELFF. Supplemented by reference TRBV19 and TRBJ2-2, the full variable domain reads DGGITQSPKYLFRKEGQNVTLSCEQNLNHDAMYWYRQDPGQGLRLIYYSQIVNDFQKGDIAEGYSVSREKKESFPLTVTSAQKNPTAFYLCASSIREGRNTGELFFGEGSRLTVL.

This clone appeared many times. This chain connects TRBV6-1 to TRBJ2-5; 8 nucleotides align to TRBD2. This CDR3 contains 14 residues. Germline V lookup: CDR1 MNHNS, CDR2 SASEGT. J gave up 3 bases and V 7 bases, and 7 bases lay outside the gene matches. CDR3 protein: CASTAAGEEETQYF. The CDR3 nucleotides read TGTGCCAGCACCGCAGCGGGGGAAGAAGAGACCCAGTACTTC.

CDR3 nucleotide sequence: TGTGCCAGCAGTTTAGGGCCCATCTATACTAGCGGTTTGAAGCAGTACTTC. Its protein is CASSLGPIYTSGLKQYF. V is TRBV28 and J is TRBJ2-7, with 8 bases lining up with TRBD2. The J segment lost 8 bases and the V segment lost 2 bases, leaving 17 bases of the junction unmatched. The CDR3 is 17 residues long. Germline CDR1 is MDHEN and CDR2 is SYDVKM. Full variable domain (remainder filled in from reference TRBV28 and TRBJ2-7): DVKVTQSSRYLVKRTGEKVFLECVQDMDHENMFWYRQDPGLGLRLIYFSYDVKMKEKGDIPEGYSVSREKKERFSLILESASTNQTSMYLCASSLGPIYTSGLKQYFGPGTRLTVT.

This clone is medium-sized. The chain joins TRBV6-5 to TRBJ1-2; 7 nucleotides line up with TRBD1. Trimming took 2 bases from V and 8 from J; bases not matched to a gene: 8. This CDR3 region has 14 residues. Germline values: CDR1 MNHEY, CDR2 SVGAGI. The DNA for the CDR3 is TGTGCCAGCAGTTACCACGGACAGGCGGGGGGCTACACCTTC. Translated, it gives CASSYHGQAGGYTF.

In its sample, this clone was seen many times. The gene calls are TRBV3-1 and TRBJ1-3; D gene ambiguous. Germline loops: CDR1 LGHDT, CDR2 YNNKEL (reference sequence). V lost 2 bases and J lost 0, with 11 bases in between. This CDR3 spans 16 amino acids. This chain's CDR3 is CASSQPRRSSGNTIYF. CDR3 coding DNA: TGTGCCAGCAGCCAACCCCGCCGGAGCTCTGGAAACACCATATATTTT.

This clone was observed at least ten times. A much more abundant neighbour one base away suggests this may be a read error. This chain connects TRBV4-3 to TRBJ2-7; no clear D. Germline lookup yields CDR1 LGHNA and CDR2 YSLEER. Between the trimmed V and J ends, which lost 4 bases and 3 bases, there was a span of 10 bases. The CDR3 length is 13 residues. DNA for the CDR3: TGCGCCAGCAGCCGAGGCCGGCACTACGAGCAGTACTTC. This encodes CASSRGRHYEQYF.

This clone counts as medium-sized. J is TRBJ2-1 and V is TRBV6-1, with 11 nucleotides matching TRBD2. With 4 bases clipped from V and 1 base from J, the junction kept 3 bases outside the gene matches. There are 16 residues in the CDR3. Germline CDR1 is MNHNS and CDR2 is SASEGT. CDR3: CASSVGTSGSYNEQFF. Here the CDR3 DNA reads TGTGCCAGCAGTGTAGGGACTAGCGGATCCTACAATGAGCAGTTCTTC.

In regard to this clone: At one end the junction does not follow the germline gene, possibly because of a read error. This sequence joins TRBV15 and TRBJ2-3; D may be TRBD2 (5 bases). The CDR3 sequence is 20 residues long. Per germline, CDR1 LNHNV and CDR2 YYDKDF (reference sequence). The CDR3 is CATNRDSKIPSQESTDTQYF. The CDR3 DNA follows: TGTGCCACCAACAGAGATTCTAAAATCCCTAGCCAGGAGAGCACAGATACGCAGTATTTT.

This clone was found many times. J is TRBJ2-1 and V is TRBV5-6; TRBD2 might be the D (7 bases). The CDR3 consists of 16 residues. The germline CDR1 and CDR2 sequences are SGHDT and YYEEEE. Trimming took 2 bases from V and 8 from J, leaving 20 bases between them. CDR3 DNA sequence: TGTGCCAGCAGCTTTACTGAGGGGGAGGGCCGCGATGAGCAGTTCTTC. Its translation: CASSFTEGEGRDEQFF.

This clone showed up many times. This chain links TRBV12-3 or TRBV12-4 with TRBJ2-1, with TRBD2 identical over 12 bases. CDR3 size: 15 residues. The ends lost 3 bases at V and 6 bases at J; junction bases unmatched: 3. Here the CDR3 DNA reads TGTGCCAGCAGTTTTTTGGGACTAGCGGGCAATGAGCAGTTCTTC. Its translation: CASSFLGLAGNEQFF.

This clone was seen repeatedly, ten times or more. This chain uses TRBV12-3 or TRBV12-4 with TRBJ2-7; maybe TRBD2 (5 bases). V lost 3 bases and J lost 0, with 12 bases in between. The length of the CDR3 is 15 residues. The CDR3 DNA reads as TGTGCCAGCAGTTTGGAGGCTGGAAGCTCCTACGAGCAGTACTTC. It is translated as CASSLEAGSSYEQYF.